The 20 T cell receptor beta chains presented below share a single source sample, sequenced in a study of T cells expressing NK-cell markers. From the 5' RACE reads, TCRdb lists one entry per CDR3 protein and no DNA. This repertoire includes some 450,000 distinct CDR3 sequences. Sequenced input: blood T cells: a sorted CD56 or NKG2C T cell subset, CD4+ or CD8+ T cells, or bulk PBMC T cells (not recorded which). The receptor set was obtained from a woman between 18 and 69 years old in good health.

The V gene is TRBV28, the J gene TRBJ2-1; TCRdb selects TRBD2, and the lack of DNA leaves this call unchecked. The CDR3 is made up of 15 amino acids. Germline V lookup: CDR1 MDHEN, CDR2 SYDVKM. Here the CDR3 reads CASRGFRARFNEQFF.

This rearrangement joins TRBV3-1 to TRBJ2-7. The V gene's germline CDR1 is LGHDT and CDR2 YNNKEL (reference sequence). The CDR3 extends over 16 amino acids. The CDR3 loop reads CASSQYSGGPSYEQYF.

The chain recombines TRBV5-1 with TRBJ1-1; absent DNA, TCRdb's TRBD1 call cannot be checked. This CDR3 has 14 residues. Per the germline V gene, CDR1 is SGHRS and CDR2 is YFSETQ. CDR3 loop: CASRQEPGTLFAFF.

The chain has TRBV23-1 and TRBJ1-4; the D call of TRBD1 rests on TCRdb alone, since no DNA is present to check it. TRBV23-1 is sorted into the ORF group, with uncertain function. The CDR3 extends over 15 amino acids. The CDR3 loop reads CASSLPGQGVEKLFF.

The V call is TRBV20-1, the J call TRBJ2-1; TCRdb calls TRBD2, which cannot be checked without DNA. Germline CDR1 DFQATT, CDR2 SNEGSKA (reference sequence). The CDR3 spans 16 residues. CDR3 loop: CSARGASGGTYNEQFF.

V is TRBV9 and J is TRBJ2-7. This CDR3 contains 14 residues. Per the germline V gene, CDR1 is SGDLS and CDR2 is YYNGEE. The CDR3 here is CASSVSGRAYEQYF. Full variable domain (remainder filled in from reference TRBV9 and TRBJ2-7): DSGVTQTPKHLITATGQRVTLRCSPRSGDLSVYWYQQSLDQGLQFLIQYYNGEERAKGNILERFSAQQFPDLHSELNLSSLELGDSALYFCASSVSGRAYEQYFGPGTRLTVT.

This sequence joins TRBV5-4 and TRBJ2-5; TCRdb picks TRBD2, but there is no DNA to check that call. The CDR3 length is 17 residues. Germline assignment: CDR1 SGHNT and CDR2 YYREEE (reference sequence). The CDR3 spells CASSPVVAGGKKETQYF.

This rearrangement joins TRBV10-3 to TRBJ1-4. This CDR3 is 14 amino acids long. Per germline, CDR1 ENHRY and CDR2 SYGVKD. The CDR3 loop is CATNEISGREKLFF.

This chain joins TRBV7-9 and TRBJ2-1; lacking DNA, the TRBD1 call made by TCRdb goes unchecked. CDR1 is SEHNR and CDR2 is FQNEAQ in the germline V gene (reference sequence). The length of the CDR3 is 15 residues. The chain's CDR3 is CASSFDRGGYNEQFF. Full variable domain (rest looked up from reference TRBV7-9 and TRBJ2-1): DTGVSQNPRHKITKRGQNVTFRCDPISEHNRLYWYRQTLGQGPEFLTYFQNEAQLEKSRLLSDRFSAERPKGSFSTLEIQRTEQGDSAMYLCASSFDRGGYNEQFFGPGTRLTVL.

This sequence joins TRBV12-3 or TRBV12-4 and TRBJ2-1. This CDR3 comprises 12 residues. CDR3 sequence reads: CASSSVVNEQFF.

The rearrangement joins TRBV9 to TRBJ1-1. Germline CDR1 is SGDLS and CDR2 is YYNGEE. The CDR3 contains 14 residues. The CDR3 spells CASSVEGGGTEAFF.

CDR3 residues: CSARGLAGGWANEQFF. V is TRBV20-1 and J is TRBJ2-1; TCRdb outputs TRBD2, but without DNA this stays unchecked. Germline CDR1 reads DFQATT; CDR2 reads SNEGSKA (reference sequence). The CDR3 runs 16 residues.

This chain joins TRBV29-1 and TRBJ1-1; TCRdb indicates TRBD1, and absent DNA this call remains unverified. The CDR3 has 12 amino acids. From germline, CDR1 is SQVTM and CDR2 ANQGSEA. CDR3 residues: CSVAYWDRWAFF.

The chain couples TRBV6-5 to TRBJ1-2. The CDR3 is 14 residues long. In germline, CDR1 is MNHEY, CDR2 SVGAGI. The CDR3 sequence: CASSYSGRYWGYTF.

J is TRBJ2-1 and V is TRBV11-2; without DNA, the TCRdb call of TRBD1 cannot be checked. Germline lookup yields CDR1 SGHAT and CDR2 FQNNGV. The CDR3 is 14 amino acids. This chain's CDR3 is CASSFDRGGDEQFF.

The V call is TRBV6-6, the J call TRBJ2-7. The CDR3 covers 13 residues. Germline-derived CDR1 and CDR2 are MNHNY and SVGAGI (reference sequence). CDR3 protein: CASNSASAYEQYF.

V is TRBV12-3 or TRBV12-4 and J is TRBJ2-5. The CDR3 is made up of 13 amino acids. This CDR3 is CASSFSGKETQYF.

This chain's CDR3 is CAGILGTDNTEAFF. The chain is built from TRBV2 and TRBJ1-1; with no DNA, the TCRdb D assignment of TRBD1 cannot be verified. The germline gives CDR1 SNHLY, CDR2 FYNNEI. The length of the CDR3 is 14 residues. The entire variable domain, with the rest obtained from reference TRBV2 and TRBJ1-1, is as follows: EPEVTQTPSHQVTQMGQEVILRCVPISNHLYFYWYRQILGQKVEFLVSFYNNEISEKSEIFDDQFSVERPDGSNFTLKIRSTKLEDSAMYFCAGILGTDNTEAFFGQGTRLTVV.

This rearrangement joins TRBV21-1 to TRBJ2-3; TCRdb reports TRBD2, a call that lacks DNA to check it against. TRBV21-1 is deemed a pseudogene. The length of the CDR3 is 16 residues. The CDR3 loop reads CASRAPTSANTDTQYF.

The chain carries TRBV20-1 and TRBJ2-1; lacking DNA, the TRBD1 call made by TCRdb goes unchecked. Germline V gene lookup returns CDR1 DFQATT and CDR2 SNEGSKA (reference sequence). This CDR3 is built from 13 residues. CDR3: CSPEGRAYNEQFF.